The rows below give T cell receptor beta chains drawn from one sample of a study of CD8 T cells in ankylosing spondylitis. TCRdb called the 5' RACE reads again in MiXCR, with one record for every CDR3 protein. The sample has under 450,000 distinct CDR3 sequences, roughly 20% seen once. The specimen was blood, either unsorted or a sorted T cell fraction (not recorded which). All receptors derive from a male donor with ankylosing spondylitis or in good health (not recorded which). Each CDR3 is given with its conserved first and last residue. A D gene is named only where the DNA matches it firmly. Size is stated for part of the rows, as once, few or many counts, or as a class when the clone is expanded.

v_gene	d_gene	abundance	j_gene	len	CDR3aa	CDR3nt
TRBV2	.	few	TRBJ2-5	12	CASSGQEETQYF	TGTGCCAGCAGTGGGCAAGAAGAGACCCAGTACTTC
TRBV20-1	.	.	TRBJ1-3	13	CSAIVNAGNTIYF	TGCAGTGCTATAGTCAATGCTGGAAACACCATATATTTT
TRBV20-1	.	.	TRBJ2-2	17	CSAPTPPGASSAGELFF	TGCAGTGCTCCCACTCCCCCCGGGGCCTCTAGTGCCGGGGAGCTGTTTTTT
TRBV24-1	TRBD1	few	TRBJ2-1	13	CATRGQGNNEQFF	TGTGCCACCCGGGGACAGGGCAACAATGAGCAGTTCTTC
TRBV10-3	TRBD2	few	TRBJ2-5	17	CAISGTSGGLTQETQYF	TGTGCCATCAGTGGAACTAGCGGGGGGCTTACCCAAGAGACCCAGTACTTC
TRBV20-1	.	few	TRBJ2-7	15	CSARDLEGESYEQYF	TGCAGTGCTAGAGATCTTGAAGGGGAATCCTACGAGCAGTACTTC
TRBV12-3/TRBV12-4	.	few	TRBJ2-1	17	CASSLFIEAEFANEQFF	TGTGCCAGCAGTTTGTTTATTGAGGCAGAATTTGCCAATGAGCAGTTCTTC
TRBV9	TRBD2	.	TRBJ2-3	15	CASSVGGLGADTQYF	TGTGCCAGCAGCGTAGGGGGACTAGGTGCGGATACGCAGTATTTT
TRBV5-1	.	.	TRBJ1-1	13	CASSFSGNTEAFF	TGCGCCAGCAGCTTCTCGGGGAACACTGAAGCTTTCTTT
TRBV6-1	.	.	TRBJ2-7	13	CASSEIERDEQYF	TGTGCCAGCAGTGAGATAGAGCGGGACGAGCAGTACTTC
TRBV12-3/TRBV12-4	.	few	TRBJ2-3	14	CASSPGSSTDTQYF	TGTGCCAGCAGCCCAGGGTCTAGCACAGATACGCAGTATTTT
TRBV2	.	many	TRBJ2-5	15	CATGGGELYQETQYF	TGTGCCACAGGAGGGGGGGAATTGTACCAAGAGACCCAGTACTTC
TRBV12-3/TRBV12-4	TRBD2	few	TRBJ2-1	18	CASSLGVAGGAIDYEQFF	TGTGCCAGCAGTTTAGGAGTAGCGGGGGGGGCTATCGACTATGAGCAGTTCTTC
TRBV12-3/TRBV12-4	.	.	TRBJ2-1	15	CASSLWGAHHNEQFF	TGTGCCAGCAGTTTATGGGGCGCTCACCACAATGAGCAGTTCTTC
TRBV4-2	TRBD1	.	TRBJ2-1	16	CASSQDEGGVHNEQFF	TGTGCCAGCAGCCAAGATGAAGGGGGCGTTCACAATGAGCAGTTCTTC
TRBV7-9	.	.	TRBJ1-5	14	CASSSLHSNQPQHF	TGTGCCAGCAGCTCCTTGCATAGCAATCAGCCCCAGCATTTT
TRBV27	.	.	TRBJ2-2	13	CASSRMGSGELFF	TGTGCCAGCAGCCGTATGGGGTCCGGGGAGCTGTTTTTT
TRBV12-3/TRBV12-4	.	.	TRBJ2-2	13	CASSLLGPGELFF	TGTGCCAGCAGTTTATTGGGGCCCGGGGAGCTGTTTTTT
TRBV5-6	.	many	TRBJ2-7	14	CASSLGGGTYEQYF	TGTGCCAGCAGCTTGGGGGGCGGAACCTACGAGCAGTACTTC
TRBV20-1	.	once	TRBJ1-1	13	CSASGRLNTEAFF	TGCAGTGCTAGCGGGCGGTTGAACACTGAAGCTTTCTTT
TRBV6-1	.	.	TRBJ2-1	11	CASTTGNEQFF	TGTGCCAGCACTACGGGAAATGAGCAGTTCTTC
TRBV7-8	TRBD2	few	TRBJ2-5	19	CASSLAGPISGGAQETQYF	TGTGCCAGCAGCTTAGCAGGCCCTATTAGCGGGGGGGCTCAAGAGACCCAGTACTTC
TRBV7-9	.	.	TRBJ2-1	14	CATTVGATYNEQFF	TGTGCCACCACGGTGGGAGCTACCTACAATGAGCAGTTCTTC
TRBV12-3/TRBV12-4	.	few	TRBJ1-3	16	CASSLVEVHSGNTIYF	TGTGCCAGCAGTTTAGTAGAAGTGCACTCTGGAAACACCATATATTTT
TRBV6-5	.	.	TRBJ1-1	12	CASGVRSTEAFF	TGTGCCAGCGGAGTCAGGAGCACTGAAGCTTTCTTT
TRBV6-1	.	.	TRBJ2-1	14	CASGGTLDRDEQFF	TGTGCCAGCGGTGGGACTTTAGATAGAGATGAGCAGTTCTTC
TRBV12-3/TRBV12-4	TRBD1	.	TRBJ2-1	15	CASRETGDSYNEQFF	TGTGCCAGCAGAGAAACAGGGGACTCCTACAATGAGCAGTTCTTC
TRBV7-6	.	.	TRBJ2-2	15	CASSFRERGTGELFF	TGTGCCAGCAGCTTTCGGGAAAGGGGCACCGGGGAGCTGTTTTTT
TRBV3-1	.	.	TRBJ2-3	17	CASSQDGSGAESHTQYF	TGTGCCAGCAGCCAAGATGGCTCGGGGGCTGAATCCCATACGCAGTATTTT
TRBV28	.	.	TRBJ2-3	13	CASSLFDTDTQYF	TGTGCCAGCAGTTTATTCGATACAGATACGCAGTATTTT